The T cell receptor (beta chain) under discussion was sequenced for a study of cytomegalovirus exposure and HLA in healthy donors. Whole-study context: From HLA-typed donors, an early data release held around 80 million unique TCRs. Most donors, less than 85% of a few hundred genotyped, fell in the Caucasian-associated ancestry cluster. Study observations and caveats: Sequencing artifact likely explains a cluster of highly shared sequence variants. Roughly even sequencing depth across donors was the assumption behind the presence/absence analyses.

The CDR3 has 14 amino acids. V lost 0 bases and J 2 bases, leaving 9 bases between the germline ends. Germline CDR1 is GTSNPN and CDR2 is SVGIG (reference sequence). Amplification used 60 Vbeta primers and 13 Jbeta primers. Only in-frame clones appear in the TCRdb table, and some are missing; sequencing was by immunoSEQ multiplex PCR. The sample holds 150,000 or so clones, around 80% seen once. A single count supports this clone. Its matching antigen is unknown. V usage is TRBV30 and J usage is TRBJ2-3, with D possibly TRBD1 on 6 matching bases. The source is a woman between 40 and 55 years old in good health and CMV-seropositive. Sequencing was done on a sample of PBMCs. The CDR3 region has the DNA TGTGCCTGGAGTGTTGGGGGACACACAGATACGCAGTATTTT. It is translated as CAWSVGGHTDTQYF.